These T cell receptor beta chains were read from a single sample in a study of OX40 agonist ivuxolimab in advanced cancers. Clones were read by immunoSEQ multiplex PCR, and TCRdb kept only the in-frame ones, dropping some. The table has 16,000 or so clones, around 88% seen once. The sequencing used CD4+ or CD8+ T cells sorted from blood, collected in a trial of the OX40 agonist ivuxolimab. These receptors all come from an adult with an advanced solid tumor such as melanoma, head and neck, liver or kidney cancer. CDR3s include the opening cysteine and the closing phenylalanine or tryptophan. A D gene is named only where the DNA matches it firmly. Some rows have no size entry. The others give once, few or many, or a class for an expanded clone.

V gene	D gene	clone size	J gene	CDR3 DNA	CDR3 protein
TRBV15	TRBD1	once	TRBJ1-5	TGTGCCACCAGCATATACAGGGGCGGCAATCAGCCCCAGCATTTT	CATSIYRGGNQPQHF
TRBV9	TRBD2	NA	TRBJ2-5	TGTGCCAGCAGCTCATCCGGGACTATAAAAGAGACCCAGTACTTC	CASSSSGTIKETQYF
TRBV29-1	TRBD1	NA	TRBJ1-3	TGCAGCGTTGTGGGGGGACAGGGCGGTGGAAACACCATATATTTT	CSVVGGQGGGNTIYF
TRBV27	NA	NA	TRBJ1-5	TGTGCCAGCAGTTCCAGGGTAGGGGCTGATCAGCCCCAGCATTTT	CASSSRVGADQPQHF
TRBV9	TRBD2	NA	TRBJ2-5	TGTGCCAGCAGCTTATCCGGGACTAGCGGTGTAGAGACCCAGTACTTC	CASSLSGTSGVETQYF
TRBV7-9	NA	NA	TRBJ2-6	TGTGCCAGCAGCCCCGGACAGCGATACTCTGGGGCCAACGTCCTGACTTTC	CASSPGQRYSGANVLTF
TRBV28	NA	NA	TRBJ2-7	TGTGCCAGCAGTTTTTCGACCGTCTGGGAGCAGTACTTC	CASSFSTVWEQYF
TRBV7-3	NA	once	TRBJ1-1	TGTGCCAGCAGCACCGACAGGTTTAGCACTGAAGCTTTCTTT	CASSTDRFSTEAFF
TRBV27	NA	NA	TRBJ1-4	TGTGCCAGCAGTTCCAGGACTCTGGGTAGTGAAAAACTGTTTTTT	CASSSRTLGSEKLFF
TRBV1	NA	NA	TRBJ2-5	TGCACCAGCACCACGAGGGCGGGAGGGAGCGAGACCCAGTACTTC	CTSTTRAGGSETQYF
TRBV18	NA	NA	TRBJ2-5	TGTGCCAGCTCACCATTAGGCCAAGAGACCCAGTACTTC	CASSPLGQETQYF
TRBV9	NA	few	TRBJ2-5	TGTGCCAGCAGCGTATCCGGGGCAGCCCAAGAGACCCAGTACTTC	CASSVSGAAQETQYF
TRBV18	NA	NA	TRBJ2-1	TGTGCCAGCTCAGTGGGCGATGAGCAGTTCTTC	CASSVGDEQFF
TRBV29-1	NA	NA	TRBJ2-7	TGCAGCGTGGGGAAGACAGGTGACTACGAGCAGTACTTC	CSVGKTGDYEQYF
TRBV6-5	TRBD1	NA	TRBJ1-2	TGTGCCAGCAGTTCCTGGACAGGACATGGCTACACCTTC	CASSSWTGHGYTF
TRBV28	NA	NA	TRBJ1-4	TGTGCCAGCAGTTTTCTCGAAGGGGCCGAAAAACTGTTTTTT	CASSFLEGAEKLFF
TRBV30	TRBD1	NA	TRBJ1-5	TGTGCCTGGAATCCCGGACAGGGCGATCAGCCCCAGCATTTT	CAWNPGQGDQPQHF
TRBV4-2	TRBD2	NA	TRBJ2-1	TGTGCCAGCAGCCGGACCGGGACTAGCGCATACAATGAGCAGTTCTTC	CASSRTGTSAYNEQFF
TRBV2	NA	few	TRBJ1-2	TGTGCCAGCAGTGAACAACGGTTCTATGGCTACACCTTC	CASSEQRFYGYTF
TRBV4-1	NA	NA	TRBJ2-5	TGCGCCAGCAGCCAAGATGGCAGGATCGGAGAGACCCAGTACTTC	CASSQDGRIGETQYF
TRBV7-6	NA	NA	TRBJ2-7	TGTGCCAGCAGCCCCCAAGGGGCCGGCCTAGGCGAGCAGTACTTC	CASSPQGAGLGEQYF
TRBV11-2	TRBD1	NA	TRBJ1-1	TGTGCCAGCAGCTTATTGGGACAGGGGACTGAAGCTTTCTTT	CASSLLGQGTEAFF
TRBV9	NA	NA	TRBJ2-7	TGTGCCAGCAGCGTAGACGGACTGTCCTACGAGCAGTACTTC	CASSVDGLSYEQYF
TRBV7-9	NA	NA	TRBJ2-2	TGTGCCAGCAGCTTATCCTTCGGACTAACCGGGGAGCTGTTTTTT	CASSLSFGLTGELFF
TRBV7-2	NA	NA	TRBJ1-1	TGTGCCAGCAGCTTTCAACAGGGCGACACTGAAGCTTTCTTT	CASSFQQGDTEAFF
TRBV7-2	NA	NA	TRBJ2-7	TGTGCCAGCAGCTTAAGTTCCTACGAGCAGTACTTC	CASSLSSYEQYF
TRBV18	NA	NA	TRBJ2-3	TGTGCCAGCTCTACCACAGATACGCAGTATTTT	CASSTTDTQYF
TRBV2	TRBD2	NA	TRBJ2-7	TGTGCCAGCAGTGAGAGGGAGGGATCCTACGAGCAGTACTTC	CASSEREGSYEQYF